Listed below are T cell receptor beta chains from one sample, sequenced in a study of T cells in Graves' hyperthyroidism and ophthalmopathy. TCRdb re-called the multiplex PCR reads with MiXCR, one entry per CDR3 protein. There are roughly 750,000 distinct CDR3 sequences in the sample; around 15% occur only once, and around 7.7% lies in the top ten. Sequenced sample: blood. The source is a man younger than 30 with Graves' hyperthyroidism. CDR3s include the opening cysteine and the closing phenylalanine or tryptophan. Fields, in order: J gene, V gene, CDR3 protein.

>TRBJ1-1|TRBV2
CASMLQGTEAFF
>TRBJ2-1|TRBV9
CASSGPTLPSSYNEQFF
>TRBJ1-1|TRBV3-1
CASSHRDAANTEAFF
>TRBJ2-5|TRBV29-1
CSVGVQETQYF
>TRBJ2-7|TRBV27
CASSLFSGMSYEQYF
>TRBJ2-1|TRBV7-2
CASSLIPGTSARLGSYNEQFF
>TRBJ1-6|TRBV15
CATSRDVGSSYNSPLHF
>TRBJ1-2|TRBV6-1
CASSYRTGTGYGYTF
>TRBJ2-7|TRBV9
CASGQGSVSYEQYF
>TRBJ2-5|TRBV3-1
CASSQASEETQYF
>TRBJ2-5|TRBV11-1
CASSSPSGSQETQYF
>TRBJ2-3|TRBV11-3
CASSSRVLDTQYF
>TRBJ2-7|TRBV11-1
CASSVAGLYEQYF
>TRBJ2-5|TRBV28
CASSLSAGVSWYF
>TRBJ1-2|TRBV27
CASSSGLYGYTF
>TRBJ2-7|TRBV4-3
CASPPVSYEQYF
>TRBJ2-7|TRBV7-9
CASSLFTGYEQYF
>TRBJ2-1|TRBV3-1
CASMVAGNNEQFF
>TRBJ2-3|TRBV5-1
CASSSEPLAGMDTQYF
>TRBJ2-1|TRBV25-1
CASSTRDALSNEQFF
>TRBJ2-3|TRBV6-1
CASSPKQSSDTQYF
>TRBJ2-3|TRBV11-2
CASRAIAGGGVNTDTQYF
>TRBJ2-7|TRBV30
CAWRAGVYEQYF
>TRBJ2-3|TRBV2
CASSENRGTDTQYF
>TRBJ1-2|TRBV30
CAWIGQGGYGYTF
>TRBJ2-5|TRBV5-1
CASSPPGLEGTQYF
>TRBJ2-5|TRBV20-1
CSGIKAGRETQYF
>TRBJ1-1|TRBV6-4
CASSDSWGTEAFF
>TRBJ1-2|TRBV20-1
CSARARQGGYTF
>TRBJ2-2|TRBV12-3/TRBV12-4
CASSLARPGTGELFF
>TRBJ2-3|TRBV11-2
CASSLDRPSTDTQYF
>TRBJ2-3|TRBV12-3/TRBV12-4
CASSSHRAAGLPSTDTQYF
>TRBJ1-5|TRBV5-8
CASSFEGRFLPQHF
>TRBJ1-2|TRBV19
CASSIDKTARGLYGYTF
>TRBJ2-5|TRBV7-3
CAGSDPIWTQYF
>TRBJ2-1|TRBV12-3/TRBV12-4
CASSFAREGRRGEQFF
>TRBJ2-3|TRBV27
CAAPDTQYF
>TRBJ2-7|TRBV20-1
CSARRTTSGPDRNYEQYF
>TRBJ1-3|TRBV10-3
CAISEGQVSGNTIYF
>TRBJ2-3|TRBV2
CASKSYWDRGADTQYF
>TRBJ2-5|TRBV11-2
CASSLYQGETQYF
>TRBJ2-7|TRBV27
CASSTAGTILDEQYF
>TRBJ2-3|TRBV28
CASSLLGLAGDGDTQYF
>TRBJ2-3|TRBV2
CASNDKGITDTQYF
>TRBJ2-1|TRBV6-2/TRBV6-3
CASSYSAGLAGGNEQFF
>TRBJ2-1|TRBV18
CASSPVALLDEQFF